This TCR beta chain was recorded in a study of Graves' ophthalmopathy and Graves' hyperthyroidism. Findings of the study overall: Blood samples also showed most expanded thyroid clonotypes exceeding 0.001 frequency.

Amplified material comprised TCR beta CDR3 regions derived from RNA transcripts. HTBI-primed first-round RT-PCR preceded second-round multiplex PCR. TCRdb ran MiXCR on the multiplex PCR reads and lists one entry per CDR3 protein. The sample has 350,000 to 400,000 distinct CDR3 sequences; approximately 20% are singletons. In this sample, this clonotype turned up once. Its cognate antigen is unknown. The CDR3 has 14 residues. Trimming removed 8 bases from V and 9 bases from J, with 20 bases in between. The V gene's germline CDR1 is MDHEN and CDR2 SYDVKM. The chain is built from TRBV28 and TRBJ1-5; D uncertain. Source material: peripheral blood. The clonotype comes from a woman aged 18-29 years with Graves' ophthalmopathy. CDR3 in amino acids: CASDSPRAYRPQHF. Written as DNA, the CDR3 is TGTGCCAGCGATTCGCCTCGGGCCTACCGGCCCCAGCATTTT.